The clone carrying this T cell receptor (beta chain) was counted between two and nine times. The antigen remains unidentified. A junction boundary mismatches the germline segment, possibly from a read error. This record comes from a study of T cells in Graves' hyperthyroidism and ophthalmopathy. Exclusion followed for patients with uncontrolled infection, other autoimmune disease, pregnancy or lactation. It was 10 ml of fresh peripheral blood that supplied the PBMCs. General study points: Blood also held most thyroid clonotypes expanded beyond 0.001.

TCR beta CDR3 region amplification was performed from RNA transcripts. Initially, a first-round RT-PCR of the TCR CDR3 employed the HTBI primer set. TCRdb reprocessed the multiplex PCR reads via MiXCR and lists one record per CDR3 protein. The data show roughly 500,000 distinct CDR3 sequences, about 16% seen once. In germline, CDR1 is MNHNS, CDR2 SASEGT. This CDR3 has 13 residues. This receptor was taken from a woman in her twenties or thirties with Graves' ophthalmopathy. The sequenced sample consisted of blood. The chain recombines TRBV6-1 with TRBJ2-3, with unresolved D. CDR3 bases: TGCGCCAGCAGTGAGCTCGGCACAGATACGCAGTATTTT. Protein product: CASSELGTDTQYF.